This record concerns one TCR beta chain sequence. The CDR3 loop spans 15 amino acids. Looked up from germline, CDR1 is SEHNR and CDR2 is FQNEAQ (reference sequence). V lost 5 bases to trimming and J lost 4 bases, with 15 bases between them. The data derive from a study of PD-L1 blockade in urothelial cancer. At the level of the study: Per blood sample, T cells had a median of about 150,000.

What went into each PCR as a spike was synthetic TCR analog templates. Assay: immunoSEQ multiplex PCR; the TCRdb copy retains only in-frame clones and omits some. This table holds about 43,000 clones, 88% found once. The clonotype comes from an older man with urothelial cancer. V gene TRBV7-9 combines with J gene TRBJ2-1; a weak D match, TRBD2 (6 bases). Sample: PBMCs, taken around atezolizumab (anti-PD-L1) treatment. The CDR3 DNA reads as TGTGCCAGCAGCAATATAGGGACTTTTTACAATGAGCAGTTCTTC. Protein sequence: CASSNIGTFYNEQFF.